The present entry profiles one TCR beta chain with its context. No cognate antigen has been identified for it. No per-base quality is available; no much larger clone lies one base away. These data originate in a study of blood T cell repertoires in COVID-19 (dated by TCRdb to about 2020). Some background on the complete study: The collaborator samples originated in the United States, Italy and Spain and spanned the acute and convalescent phases of COVID-19. The material from the prospective study consisted of cDNA or gDNA derived from T cells, B-cell-depleted T cells, or PBMCs. Subjects who had been exposed to COVID-19, were actively infected with it, or had recovered from it provided the deeply sampled blood TCRbeta repertoires that made up the dataset. The repertoires were released in a freely available public database meant as a resource for research on the immune response to SARS-CoV-2. Samples came from the ongoing ImmuneRACE study (first 160 participants) plus 1,254 subjects from 6 global collaborators. Sample metadata almost always included a de-identified subject ID, COVID-19 status, age in years and sex. Where available, HLA class I and class II types were taken from metadata supplied by the sample provider and were not determined by assay-based typing.

TCRbeta CDR3 regions were amplified from genomic DNA by means of the immunoSEQ Assay, a bias-controlled multiplex PCR. The paper's processing steps were these. The number of nucleated cells in each sample was estimated by amplification of reference gene primers within the assay. Sequence reads were collapsed and filtered to measure the absolute abundance of every unique TCRbeta CDR3 rearrangement. Productive Simpson clonality was computed per sample as the square root of Simpson's diversity index over productive rearrangements. The source is immuneACCESS, and TCRdb retained only in-frame sequences with V and J called. Part of the clones is not carried over; for the studies checked, unresolved V genes explain less than half of this, and the remainder is unexplained. For V, J and clone size, that table is used; D and trimming come from the DNA. For this sample the table gives around 100,000 clones, of which roughly 84% were detected only once. The ten largest clonotypes hold 9.5% to 15% of the sample.

General study outcomes and caveats: The amount of clinical and demographic metadata varied by source and participant and was provided uncurated.

V drops 3 bases and J drops 8 bases, leaving 5 bases in between. From cysteine to phenylalanine, the CDR3 is 12 amino acids long. The CDR3 DNA has 36 bases and is translated from base 1. The germline V gene encodes CDR1 LNHDA and CDR2 SQIVND (reference sequence). Whole blood was collected in K2EDTA tubes by collaborating institutions according to the institutions' own protocols. For TCRbeta analysis, collaborators shipped samples as frozen whole blood, isolated PBMCs, or DNA extracted from either of those sample types. Sequenced sample: peripheral blood. The source is a human donor in a cohort sampled during active COVID-19. The V gene is TRBV19 and the J gene is TRBJ1-6, with the D gene not clear enough to name. CDR3 sequence: CASSIRDSPLHF. In nucleotides, the sequence is TGTGCCAGTAGTATTCGGGATTCACCCCTCCACTTT.